The 27 T cell receptor beta chains listed next were all sequenced from one sample in a study of human thymus T cells. TCRdb's table, derived via immunoSEQ multiplex PCR, lists solely in-frame clones and lacks some. The sample has some 57,000 clones, about 94% seen once. The sample was blood. These TCRs come from a boy in the first two years of life with a congenital heart defect but otherwise immunologically healthy.

This clone was observed a single time. The genes are TRBV19 and TRBJ1-1, with D unclear. V was clipped by 7 bases and J by 3 bases, with 15 bases between them. CDR3 size: 14 residues. Germline CDR1 LNHDA, CDR2 SQIVND (reference sequence). The DNA of the CDR3 is TGTGCCAGTACCGCTAAAAGAGGGTACACTGAAGCTTTCTTT. It translates to CASTAKRGYTEAFF. Supplemented by reference TRBV19 and TRBJ1-1, the full variable domain reads DGGITQSPKYLFRKEGQNVTLSCEQNLNHDAMYWYRQDPGQGLRLIYYSQIVNDFQKGDIAEGYSVSREKKESFPLTVTSAQKNPTAFYLCASTAKRGYTEAFFGQGTRLTVV.

This chain joins TRBV5-4 and TRBJ2-4; 8 positions match TRBD1. CDR3 size: 15 residues. The V and J ends lost 4 bases and 0 bases, in that order; junction bases with no gene match: 3. Germline V gene lookup returns CDR1 SGHNT and CDR2 YYREEE (reference sequence). The chain's CDR3 is CASSTGGLAKNIQYF. Here the CDR3 DNA reads TGTGCCAGCAGCACAGGGGGGCTAGCCAAAAACATTCAGTACTTC. Full variable domain (outside the CDR3, taken from reference TRBV5-4 and TRBJ2-4): ETGVTQSPTHLIKTRGQQVTLRCSSQSGHNTVSWYQQALGQGPQFIFQYYREEENGRGNFPPRFSGLQFPNYSSELNVNALELDDSALYLCASSTGGLAKNIQYFGAGTRLSVL.

The chain links TRBV6-5 to TRBJ1-1, with 10 bases identical to TRBD1. Trimming at V came to 4 bases and at J to 3 bases, leaving 2 bases not matched to a gene. CDR1 and CDR2 from the germline V gene are MNHEY and SVGAGI. The CDR3 is 14 amino acids. CDR3 nucleotides: TGTGCCAGCAGTTCCGGACAGGGGGACACTGAAGCTTTCTTT. Translation gives CASSSGQGDTEAFF.

J is TRBJ2-3 and V is TRBV7-9; D remains unclear. Per germline, CDR1 SEHNR and CDR2 FQNEAQ (reference sequence). The length of the CDR3 is 14 residues. Trimming removed 7 bases at V and 0 bases at J, with 11 bases between. The CDR3 DNA is TGTGCCAGCAACGAGCGCCATAGCACAGATACGCAGTATTTT. The encoded protein is CASNERHSTDTQYF.

The chain couples TRBV7-9 to TRBJ1-3, with D possibly TRBD1 on 6 matching bases. Germline V gene sequence: CDR1 SEHNR, CDR2 FQNEAQ (reference sequence). Trimming removed 11 bases at V and 3 bases at J, with 11 bases between. CDR3 length: 12 amino acids. CDR3: CAGTGIGNTIYF. CDR3 bases: TGTGCCGGAACAGGGATTGGAAACACCATATATTTT.

V is TRBV27 and J is TRBJ2-5; tentatively, D is TRBD1 or TRBD2 (5 bases each). From germline, CDR1 is MNHEY and CDR2 SMNVEV (reference sequence). V gave up 6 bases and J gave up 4 bases, with 12 bases separating them. The CDR3 runs 13 residues. The CDR3 spells CASSVTRGETQYF. The DNA of the CDR3 is TGTGCCAGCAGCGTGACGAGGGGAGAGACCCAGTACTTC.

V and J are TRBV21-1 and TRBJ1-1. TRBV21-1 is reported as a pseudogene. There are 15 residues in the CDR3. The CDR3 nucleotides read TGTGCCAGCAGCAAAGGCCCGCGGGGGAACACTGAAGCTTTCTTT. Protein: CASSKGPRGNTEAFF.

The rearrangement uses TRBV9 and TRBJ2-1; TRBD2 agrees at 10 bases. V was clipped by 2 bases and J by 4 bases; unmatched bases: 6. Looked up from germline, CDR1 is SGDLS and CDR2 is YYNGEE. This CDR3 spans 16 amino acids. CDR3 nucleotides: TGTGCCAGCAGCGTTAGCGGGAGGATGGGATACAATGAGCAGTTCTTC. It encodes CASSVSGRMGYNEQFF.

This chain joins TRBV28 and TRBJ1-3, with 8 bases lining up with TRBD1. The V gene's germline CDR1 is MDHEN and CDR2 SYDVKM. CDR3 length equals 18 residues. J was trimmed by 2 bases and V by 6 bases; bases with no gene match: 15. CDR3 nucleotide sequence: TGTGCCAGCAGGGGGACTCAGGGGGCGAAATGGACTGGAAACACCATATATTTT. Translated: CASRGTQGAKWTGNTIYF.

The rearrangement uses TRBV9 and TRBJ2-5; 9 bases map to TRBD1. Germline CDR1 SGDLS, CDR2 YYNGEE. The CDR3 totals 15 residues. V shed 7 bases, J shed 4 bases, and the junction held 11 bases outside the gene matches. CDR3 nucleotides: TGTGCCAGCCAAGAGGGACAGGGTTTTTCAGAGACCCAGTACTTC. Encoded protein: CASQEGQGFSETQYF.

The CDR3 nucleotides read TGTGCCAGCAGTGCCCTAGGTTACAATGAGCAGTTCTTC. Amino acid sequence: CASSALGYNEQFF. The chain couples TRBV28 to TRBJ2-1; the D is unclear. CDR1 is MDHEN, CDR2 SYDVKM, per germline. This CDR3 spans 13 amino acids. Deletions cut 5 bases from V and 4 bases from J, with 9 bases between.

CDR3 in amino acids: CASSHRGGNSPLHF. DNA of the CDR3: TGTGCCAGCAGCCACAGGGGTGGGAATTCACCCCTCCACTTT. The chain joins TRBV27 to TRBJ1-6; 7 bases map to TRBD1. The CDR3 totals 14 residues. Germline-derived CDR1 and CDR2 are MNHEY and SMNVEV (reference sequence). With 6 bases clipped from V and 7 bases from J, the junction kept 6 bases outside the gene matches.

The chain couples TRBV4-1 to TRBJ2-1, with TRBD2 identical over 7 bases. This CDR3 contains 16 residues. V shed 0 bases and J 6 bases; nucleotides not matched to a gene: 8. In germline, CDR1 is MGHRA, CDR2 YSYEKL. CDR3 loop: CASSQDQGGSGNEQFF. The CDR3 DNA follows: TGCGCCAGCAGCCAAGATCAAGGCGGGAGCGGCAATGAGCAGTTCTTC.

V gene TRBV4-2 combines with J gene TRBJ2-7; D uncertain. This CDR3 is built from 16 residues. V lost 0 bases to trimming and J lost 2 bases, with 14 bases between them. CDR1 is LGHNA, CDR2 YNFKEQ, per germline. The CDR3 here is CASSQDGDVRAYEQYF. The CDR3 nucleotides are TGTGCCAGCAGCCAAGATGGAGATGTCCGGGCCTACGAGCAGTACTTC.

The chain employs TRBV7-9 and TRBJ2-7; no clear D gene. Per germline, CDR1 SEHNR and CDR2 FQNEAQ (reference sequence). The CDR3 runs to 12 residues. Trimming took 2 bases from V and 4 from J, leaving 6 bases between them. CDR3 in amino acids: CASSLIGYEQYF. For the CDR3, the DNA is TGTGCCAGCAGCTTAATCGGGTACGAGCAGTACTTC.

This clone has a single count. V usage is TRBV9 and J usage is TRBJ2-1; 13 bases map to TRBD2. This CDR3 has 22 residues. Germline CDR1 is SGDLS and CDR2 is YYNGEE. With V trimmed by 1 base and J by 0 bases, 16 bases remained unmatched. CDR3 protein: CASSVKPRTSGSLISSYNEQFF. DNA of the CDR3: TGTGCCAGCAGCGTAAAACCCCGGACTAGCGGGAGCCTGATTAGCTCCTACAATGAGCAGTTCTTC.

This CDR3 is CAWSHRGPGQPQHF. The CDR3, as DNA: TGTGCCTGGAGCCATAGAGGGCCCGGTCAGCCCCAGCATTTT. The chain is built from TRBV30 and TRBJ1-5; D gene uncertain. There are 14 residues in the CDR3. With 3 bases removed from V and 6 bases from J, the gap between germline ends came to 15 bases. Per the germline V gene, CDR1 is GTSNPN and CDR2 is SVGIG (reference sequence).

The chain recombines TRBV19 with TRBJ1-3, with 8 bases matching TRBD1. V was clipped by 6 bases and J by 0 bases; unmatched bases: 4. The CDR3 has 15 residues. Germline V gene lookup returns CDR1 LNHDA and CDR2 SQIVND (reference sequence). CDR3 sequence: CASSGQGVSGNTIYF. The CDR3 bases are TGTGCCAGTAGCGGACAGGGAGTCTCTGGAAACACCATATATTTT.

The J gene is TRBJ2-5, the V gene TRBV29-1, with D perhaps TRBD1 (6 bases). This CDR3 comprises 12 residues. Germline V lookup: CDR1 SQVTM, CDR2 ANQGSEA. V lost 5 bases to trimming and J lost 4 bases, with 11 bases between them. The CDR3 bases are TGCAGCGTTTTACAGGGATCAGAGACCCAGTACTTC. Translating gives CSVLQGSETQYF.

The J gene is TRBJ2-3, the V gene TRBV7-8; D is undetermined. Germline assignment: CDR1 SGHVS and CDR2 FQNEAQ. CDR3 size: 13 residues. Trimming stripped 2 bases from V and 5 bases from J, with 8 bases between. The CDR3 here is CASSLSRLDTQYF. The CDR3 bases are TGTGCCAGCAGCTTATCGAGACTAGATACGCAGTATTTT.

This clone appeared a single time. This chain connects TRBV5-4 to TRBJ2-2; 9 nucleotides agree with TRBD1. CDR1 and CDR2 from the germline V gene are SGHNT and YYREEE (reference sequence). The CDR3 totals 14 residues. The V segment lost 4 bases and the J segment 4 bases; nucleotides outside the gene matches: 2. Here the CDR3 reads CASSQDRGTGELFF. CDR3 DNA sequence: TGTGCCAGCAGCCAGGACAGGGGCACCGGGGAGCTGTTTTTT.

The CDR3 sequence is CASSSGAGELFF. In DNA, the CDR3 is TGTGCCAGCAGTTCGGGAGCCGGGGAGCTGTTTTTT. The V gene is TRBV6-5, the J gene TRBJ2-2; the D gene is possibly TRBD2 (6 bases). CDR1 is MNHEY, CDR2 SVGAGI, per germline. This CDR3 has 12 residues. Trimming left V 4 bases short and J 6 bases short, with 6 bases between.

V usage is TRBV27 and J usage is TRBJ2-1; 8 bases map to TRBD1. This CDR3 has 14 residues. Unmatched junction bases numbered 19, after V lost 8 bases and J lost 16 bases. Germline-derived CDR1 and CDR2 are MNHEY and SMNVEV (reference sequence). CDR3 amino acids: CASGSFHRQGRSFF. The CDR3 DNA follows: TGTGCCAGCGGAAGTTTCCATAGACAGGGGCGCAGTTTCTTC.

The rearrangement joins TRBV20-1 to TRBJ2-1; D ambiguous. Germline CDR1 reads DFQATT; CDR2 reads SNEGSKA (reference sequence). Trimming removed 5 bases at V and 7 bases at J, with 6 bases between. The CDR3 covers 10 residues. CDR3 DNA: TGCAGTGCTGACGGGAATGAGCAGTTCTTC. It yields the protein CSADGNEQFF.

This chain joins TRBV5-1 and TRBJ2-1; TRBD2 matches at 9 bases. The CDR3 runs 14 residues. The germline CDR1 and CDR2 sequences are SGHRS and YFSETQ. After removal of 2 bases from V and 10 bases from J, the junction contained 7 bases not matched to a gene. Written as DNA, the CDR3 is TGCGCCAGCAGCTTTTTAGCGGGAGTGGAAGAGCAGTTCTTC. Translated: CASSFLAGVEEQFF.

The chain employs TRBV7-6 and TRBJ2-7; TRBD1 might be the D (5 bases). Germline CDR1 SGHVS, CDR2 FNYEAQ. The V end lost 0 bases, the J end lost 1 base, and 13 bases lay between the germline ends. CDR3 length equals 16 residues. In nucleotides, the CDR3 is TGTGCCAGCAGCTTAGCCCCAACAGGTCCTTCCTACGAGCAGTACTTC. Amino acid sequence: CASSLAPTGPSYEQYF.

This chain connects TRBV6-5 to TRBJ1-5, with D hard to call. V was clipped by 5 bases and J by 3 bases, with 8 bases between them. The germline gives CDR1 MNHEY, CDR2 SVGAGI. This CDR3 has 13 residues. CDR3 in DNA: TGTGCCAGCAGTGACCGCCTCAATCAGCCCCAGCATTTT. This translates into CASSDRLNQPQHF.